These 22 T cell receptor beta chains were sequenced from one sample in a study of T cell responses to AZD1222 COVID-19 vaccine (TCRdb year 2021). Library prep was done by the immunoSEQ multiplex PCR assay. Entries here come from immuneACCESS through TCRdb and include only in-frame sequences with V and J called. Some clones fail to appear in such tables; in the studies checked, an unresolved V gene covers under half of the shortfall, and the cause of the remainder is unknown. The sample table contains approximately 100,000 clones; only one count was recorded for approximately 90% of them. The biggest ten clones account for less than 15% of the sample. This specimen's time point label, per the study, means: baseline before first vaccination. This specimen was peripheral blood, taken on day 0 of AZD1222 vaccination. Receptor source: an adult in good health.

The chain links TRBV6-1 to TRBJ2-1, with D tentatively TRBD1 or TRBD2 (7 bases each). Germline CDR1 reads MNHNS; CDR2 reads SASEGT. The CDR3 loop spans 17 amino acids. Trimming took off 4 bases at V and 0 bases at J, with 16 bases between the two ends. This CDR3 reads CASSAEGGGDSYNEQFF. In DNA form, the CDR3 reads TGTGCCAGCAGTGCCGAGGGAGGGGGCGACTCCTACAATGAGCAGTTCTTC.

The rearrangement joins TRBV19 to TRBJ1-1, with 10 bases matching TRBD1. This CDR3 comprises 15 residues. Unmatched junction bases numbered 4, after V lost 5 bases and J lost 1 base. The germline V gene has CDR1 LNHDA and CDR2 SQIVND (reference sequence). CDR3 amino acids: CASSGQGGRNTEAFF. The CDR3 nucleotides are TGTGCCAGTAGTGGACAGGGGGGGCGGAACACTGAAGCTTTCTTT.

The V call is TRBV10-3, the J call TRBJ1-6; no clear D gene. The germline V gene has CDR1 ENHRY and CDR2 SYGVKD. The CDR3 length is 15 residues. Deletions cut 7 bases from V and 3 bases from J, with 13 bases between. CDR3 in amino acids: CAITSPPSYNSPLHF. As DNA, the CDR3 is TGTGCCATCACCTCCCCCCCCAGCTATAATTCACCCCTCCACTTT.

This chain connects TRBV19 to TRBJ2-5, with D unclear. The V end was cut by 6 bases, the J end by 0 bases, with 11 bases between. Germline loops: CDR1 LNHDA, CDR2 SQIVND (reference sequence). CDR3 length: 14 residues. CDR3 region: CASRRTAYQETQYF. In DNA form, the CDR3 reads TGTGCCAGTAGACGGACGGCGTACCAAGAGACCCAGTACTTC.

DNA for the CDR3: TGTGCCAGCAGCCCGGCCAGACAGGCGAAGAACACTGAAGCTTTCTTT. As protein: CASSPARQAKNTEAFF. The J gene is TRBJ1-1, the V gene TRBV11-1; maybe TRBD1 (6 bases). This CDR3 has 16 residues. Trimming took 5 bases from V and 1 from J, leaving 17 bases between them. Germline CDR1 and CDR2: SGHAT and FQDESV (reference sequence).

V and J are TRBV6-2 or TRBV6-3 and TRBJ2-1, with 12 bases aligning to TRBD2. With V trimmed by 5 bases and J by 9 bases, 11 bases remained unmatched. CDR3 length: 16 residues. Germline CDR1 and CDR2: MNHEY and SVGEGT. The CDR3 DNA follows: TGTGCCAGCAGTGAGACTAGCGGGAGTTGGCTAGGTGAGCAGTTCTTC. It encodes CASSETSGSWLGEQFF.

V and J are TRBV6-6 and TRBJ2-6, with D uncertain. From germline, CDR1 is MNHNY and CDR2 SVGAGI (reference sequence). The CDR3 extends over 14 amino acids. V lost 5 bases to trimming and J lost 0 bases, with 5 bases between them. The CDR3 here is CASSPYSGANVLTF. The CDR3 DNA sequence: TGTGCCAGCAGTCCGTACTCTGGGGCCAACGTCCTGACTTTC.

To note about this clone: At one end, the junction sequence differs from germline, possibly due to a read error. V usage is TRBV7-9 and J usage is TRBJ1-2; no clear D gene. Germline V gives CDR1 SEHNR, CDR2 FQNEAQ (reference sequence). There are 14 residues in the CDR3. CDR3 DNA sequence: TGTGCCAGCGGCTTAGCTACCGGCGTGGAAGGCTACACCTTC. Protein product: CASGLATGVEGYTF.

J is TRBJ2-5 and V is TRBV2, with 8 nucleotides matching TRBD2. The CDR3 loop spans 15 amino acids. Germline loops: CDR1 SNHLY, CDR2 FYNNEI. V dropped 4 bases and J dropped 5; count of bases not matched to a gene: 9. The CDR3 reads CASSVAGGGSETQYF. The CDR3 DNA is TGTGCCAGCAGTGTTGCGGGAGGAGGTTCGGAGACCCAGTACTTC.

This clone has just one count. V and J are TRBV5-1 and TRBJ2-7; D is uncertain. CDR3 length: 12 residues. Germline CDR1 is SGHRS and CDR2 is YFSETQ. V lost 3 bases to trimming and J lost 2 bases, with 6 bases between them. The DNA of the CDR3 is TGCGCCAGCAGCTCTGATCCCTACGAGCAGTACTTC. It encodes CASSSDPYEQYF.

The chain couples TRBV19 to TRBJ2-7; 9 nucleotides line up with TRBD2. Germline CDR1 is LNHDA and CDR2 is SQIVND (reference sequence). The junction had 3 bases not matched to a gene; V was cut back by 3 bases and J by 0 bases. The CDR3 runs to 15 residues. CDR3 sequence: CASSMRLAASYEQYF. CDR3 DNA sequence: TGTGCCAGTAGTATGAGACTAGCGGCCTCCTACGAGCAGTACTTC.

With regard to this clone: The junction departs from the called germline gene at one end, perhaps through a read error. The rearrangement links TRBV3-1 (or the pseudogene TRBV3-2) to TRBJ2-5; 7 nucleotides match TRBD2. This CDR3 spans 14 amino acids. Looked up from germline, CDR1 is LGHDT and CDR2 is YNNKEL (reference sequence). CDR3 sequence (DNA): TGTGCCAGCAGCTCAGGGACTATCCAACAGACCCAGTACTTC. Amino acids: CASSSGTIQQTQYF.

The gene calls are TRBV6-2 or TRBV6-3 and TRBJ2-2; D is possibly TRBD1 or TRBD2 (6 bases each). Deletions cut 6 bases from V and 4 bases from J, with 24 bases between. Germline CDR1 is MNHEY and CDR2 is SVGEGT. The CDR3 totals 18 residues. The chain's CDR3 is CASSWRRGQGSFTGELFF. CDR3 bases: TGTGCCAGCAGCTGGCGCCGGGGGCAGGGGAGTTTCACCGGGGAGCTGTTTTTT.

The chain has TRBV5-1 and TRBJ2-2; 7 bases are shared with TRBD2. CDR1 and CDR2 from the germline V gene are SGHRS and YFSETQ. The CDR3 totals 14 residues. Trimming took 1 base from V and 5 from J; bases not matched to a gene: 2. This chain's CDR3 is CASSLQGGTGELFF. CDR3 sequence (DNA): TGCGCCAGCAGCTTGCAGGGAGGGACCGGGGAGCTGTTTTTT.

The gene calls are TRBV12-3 or TRBV12-4 and TRBJ1-1, with D hard to call. The ends were cut back, 3 bases at V and 0 bases at J, with 5 bases in the middle. The CDR3 contains 13 residues. The CDR3 reads CASSFQVNTEAFF. Written as DNA, the CDR3 is TGTGCCAGCAGTTTTCAAGTGAACACTGAAGCTTTCTTT.

The V gene is TRBV5-1, the J gene TRBJ1-6, with a tentative D call TRBD1 (5 bases). The germline V gene has CDR1 SGHRS and CDR2 YFSETQ. The CDR3 runs 15 residues. Trimming left V 6 bases short and J 7 bases short, with 17 bases between. DNA for the CDR3: TGCGCCAGCAAGTTAGGGACGGAGACCAATTCACCCCTCCACTTT. This gives the protein CASKLGTETNSPLHF.

The gene calls are TRBV7-3 and TRBJ2-3, with 7 bases that match TRBD2. Germline assignment: CDR1 SGHTA and CDR2 FQGTGA. With 2 bases clipped from V and 5 bases from J, the junction kept 1 base outside the gene matches. This CDR3 is built from 13 residues. Here the CDR3 DNA reads TGTGCCAGCAGCTTAGCGGGAGAAGATACGCAGTATTTT. It yields the protein CASSLAGEDTQYF.

The CDR3 DNA reads as TGTGCCAGCAGCTCCCTTACACAGAACTATGGCTACACCTTC. This gives the protein CASSSLTQNYGYTF. This chain connects TRBV13 to TRBJ1-2, with unresolved D. The CDR3 runs 14 residues. V shed 4 bases and J shed 2 bases, with 11 bases lying between them. Germline V gene sequence: CDR1 PRHDT, CDR2 FYEKMQ (reference sequence).

The V and J genes are TRBV19 and TRBJ1-1; D is unresolved. This CDR3 has 15 residues. V was trimmed by 1 base and J by 3 bases, leaving 12 bases between them. Germline lookup yields CDR1 LNHDA and CDR2 SQIVND (reference sequence). CDR3 sequence: CASSIGGNGDTEAFF. The CDR3, as DNA: TGTGCCAGTAGTATAGGTGGCAACGGGGACACTGAAGCTTTCTTT.

The chain uses TRBV5-4 and TRBJ2-1; TRBD1 matches 7 bases. Germline V lookup: CDR1 SGHNT, CDR2 YYREEE (reference sequence). Germline trimming cut 4 bases from V and 0 bases from J; bases unmatched to any gene: 4. CDR3 length: 15 residues. The CDR3 DNA sequence: TGTGCCAGCAGCCCAGGGGGTATCTCCTACAATGAGCAGTTCTTC. It specifies CASSPGGISYNEQFF.

The gene calls are TRBV5-6 and TRBJ1-1; a weak D match, TRBD1 (5 bases). The CDR3 is 14 residues long. Between the trimmed V and J ends, which lost 0 bases and 8 bases, there was a span of 14 bases. Germline V lookup: CDR1 SGHDT, CDR2 YYEEEE. The CDR3 nucleotides read TGTGCCAGCAGCTTGGAAAGAGGTGGGGGAGAAGCTTTCTTT. Protein: CASSLERGGGEAFF.

The V gene is TRBV3-1 (or the pseudogene TRBV3-2), the J gene TRBJ1-4; the D is unclear. In germline, CDR1 is LGHDT, CDR2 YNNKEL (reference sequence). V lost 2 bases to trimming and J lost 4 bases, with 14 bases between them. The CDR3 has 16 amino acids. CDR3 residues: CASSQIVRPFNEKLFF. Written as DNA, the CDR3 is TGTGCCAGCAGCCAAATTGTACGGCCATTTAATGAAAAACTGTTTTTT.